What follows are 3 T cell receptor beta chains derived from one specimen sequenced in a study of monozygotic twins with inflammatory bowel disease. TCRdb reanalyzed the 5' RACE reads and collapses them to one entry per CDR3 protein, without DNA. This sample carries about 160,000 distinct CDR3 sequences, with 2% to 3% going to the ten biggest clones. The specimen sequenced was blood. These receptors were collected from a human donor with ulcerative colitis or Crohn's disease, or a healthy co-twin of an affected twin (not recorded which).

J is TRBJ1-6 and V is TRBV7-2. CDR3 length: 14 residues. Germline CDR1 and CDR2: SGHTA and FQGNSA. CDR3 loop: CASSWTVNNSPLHF.

The V call is TRBV11-2, the J call TRBJ2-1; the D call of TRBD2 rests on TCRdb alone, since no DNA is present to check it. This CDR3 is built from 13 residues. The germline CDR1 and CDR2 sequences are SGHAT and FQNNGV. The CDR3 protein is CASSLALGGPEFF.

V and J are TRBV14 and TRBJ2-1. Germline V gene lookup returns CDR1 SGHDN and CDR2 FVKESK. This CDR3 comprises 14 residues. The CDR3 spells CASSQLGVGGEQFF.